This T cell receptor (beta chain) was found in a study of CD8+CD57+ T cells in acquired aplastic anemia. In regard to this clonotype: At one end the junction does not follow the germline gene, possibly because of a read error.

The template used for profiling TCR beta VDJ and CDR3 was genomic DNA. MiXCR, run by TCRdb on the reads, gives a single entry per CDR3 protein. The repertoire holds 260,000 or so distinct CDR3 sequences, with roughly 82% as singletons. By flow cytometry, patients selected for sequencing had shown an expansion of CD8+CD57+ cells. The germline CDR1 and CDR2 sequences are LNHNV and YYDKDF (reference sequence). The CDR3 totals 14 residues. The rearrangement joins TRBV15 to TRBJ2-5, with D hard to call. The TCR comes from a human donor with aplastic anemia. The specimen sequenced was sorted CD4+, CD8+, or CD8+CD57+ T cells (not recorded which) from PBMCs. The DNA for the CDR3 is TGTGCCTACAGCGTAGGCAGCGAGCAAGGGACCCAGTACTTC. Translated, it gives CAYSVGSEQGTQYF.